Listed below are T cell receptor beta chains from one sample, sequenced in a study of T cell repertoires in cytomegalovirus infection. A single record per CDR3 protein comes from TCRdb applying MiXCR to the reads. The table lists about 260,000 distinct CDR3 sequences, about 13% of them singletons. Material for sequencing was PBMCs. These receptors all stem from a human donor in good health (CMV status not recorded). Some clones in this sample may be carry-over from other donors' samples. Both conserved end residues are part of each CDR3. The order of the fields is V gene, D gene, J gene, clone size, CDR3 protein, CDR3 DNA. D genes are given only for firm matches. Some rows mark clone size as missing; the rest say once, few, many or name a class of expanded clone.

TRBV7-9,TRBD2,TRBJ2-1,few,CASSLVSGSRSYNEQFF,TGTGCCAGCAGCCTAGTGAGCGGGAGCCGTTCCTACAATGAGCAGTTCTTC
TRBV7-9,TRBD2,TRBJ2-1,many,CASSPWTSGYNEQFF,TGTGCCAGCAGCCCCTGGACTAGCGGGTACAATGAGCAGTTCTTC
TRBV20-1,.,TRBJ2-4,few,CSASRHLLAKNIQYF,TGCAGTGCTAGTCGGCATCTCCTAGCCAAAAACATTCAGTACTTC
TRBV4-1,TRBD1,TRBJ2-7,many,CASSLGQGEIEQYF,TGCGCCAGCAGCCTGGGACAGGGGGAGATCGAGCAGTACTTC
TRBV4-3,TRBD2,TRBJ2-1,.,CASSQGGLAGGSSYNEQFF,TGCGCCAGCAGCCAGGGGGGACTAGCGGGGGGGAGCTCCTACAATGAGCAGTTCTTC
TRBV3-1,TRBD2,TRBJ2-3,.,CASSHVGGSADTQYF,TGTGCCAGCAGCCATGTTGGCGGGAGCGCAGATACGCAGTATTTT
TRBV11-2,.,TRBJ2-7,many,CASRPLSPKLPTRSYEQYF,TGTGCCAGCAGACCCCTGAGCCCGAAACTACCCACCAGGAGCTACGAGCAGTACTTC
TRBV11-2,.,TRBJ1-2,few,CASSLGESYGYTF,TGTGCCAGCAGCTTAGGAGAATCCTATGGCTACACCTTC
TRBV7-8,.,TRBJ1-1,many,CASSRRQNTEAFF,TGTGCCAGCAGTCGGAGACAGAACACTGAAGCTTTCTTT
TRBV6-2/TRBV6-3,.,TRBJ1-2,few,CASSSPRTVNYGYTF,TGTGCCAGCAGTTCGCCTCGGACGGTTAACTATGGCTACACCTTC
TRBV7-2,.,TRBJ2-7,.,CASSPRQSSYEQYF,TGTGCCAGCAGCCCGCGACAGTCCTCCTACGAGCAGTACTTC
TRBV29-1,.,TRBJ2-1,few,CSVEDMGAGYNEQFF,TGCAGCGTTGAAGATATGGGGGCCGGATACAATGAGCAGTTCTTC
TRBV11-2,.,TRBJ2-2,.,CATPGGTGELFF,TGTGCCACCCCTGGGGGGACCGGGGAGCTGTTTTTT
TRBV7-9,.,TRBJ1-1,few,CASNALGEAFF,TGTGCCAGCAACGCCCTGGGTGAAGCTTTCTTT
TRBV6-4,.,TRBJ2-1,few,CASREGLLNSYNEQFF,TGTGCCAGCAGAGAGGGACTTCTTAACTCCTACAATGAGCAGTTCTTC
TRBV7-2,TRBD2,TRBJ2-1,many,CASSISGTSNEQFF,TGTGCCAGCAGCATTAGCGGGACTAGCAATGAGCAGTTCTTC
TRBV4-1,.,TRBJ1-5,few,CASSQAVGTAMPQHF,TGCGCCAGCAGCCAAGCAGTTGGGACGGCCATGCCCCAGCATTTT
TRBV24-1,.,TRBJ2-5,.,CATGGGGETQYF,TGTGCCACGGGAGGGGGGGGAGAGACCCAGTACTTC
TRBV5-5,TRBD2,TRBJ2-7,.,CASRGGSSYEQYF,TGTGCCAGCCGGGGGGGGAGCTCCTACGAGCAGTACTTC
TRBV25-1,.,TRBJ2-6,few,CASSDLYGRSGANVLTF,TGTGCCAGCAGTGATTTGTACGGACGCTCTGGGGCCAACGTCCTGACTTTC
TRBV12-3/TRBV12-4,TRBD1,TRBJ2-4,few,CASSISQGAGIQYF,TGTGCCAGCAGTATATCACAGGGGGCCGGCATTCAGTACTTC
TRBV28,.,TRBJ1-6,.,CASSLSPKSAVGNSPLHF,TGTGCCAGCAGTTTGTCACCAAAATCAGCCGTCGGTAATTCACCCCTCCACTTT
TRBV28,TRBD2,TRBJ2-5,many,CASSFRRGRGQETQYF,TGTGCCAGCAGTTTTCGGCGCGGGAGAGGGCAAGAGACCCAGTACTTC
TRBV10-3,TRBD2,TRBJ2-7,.,CAISESLAGTDEQYF,TGTGCCATCAGTGAGTCGTTAGCGGGAACGGACGAGCAGTACTTC
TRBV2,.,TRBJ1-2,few,CASSKTGEGKTF,TGTGCCAGCAGTAAAACAGGTGAAGGAAAAACCTTC
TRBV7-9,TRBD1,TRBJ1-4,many,CASSLSWTGREKLFF,TGTGCCAGCAGCTTATCGTGGACAGGTAGAGAAAAACTGTTTTTT
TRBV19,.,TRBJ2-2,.,CASSIGSTNTGELFF,TGTGCCAGTAGTATAGGTTCCACAAACACCGGGGAGCTGTTTTTT
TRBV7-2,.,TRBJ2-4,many,CASSQEGTLAKNIQYF,TGTGCCAGCAGCCAGGAAGGGACTTTAGCCAAAAACATTCAGTACTTC
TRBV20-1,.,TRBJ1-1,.,CSGRGGGRTEAFF,TGCAGTGGAAGAGGGGGGGGTAGGACTGAAGCTTTCTTT
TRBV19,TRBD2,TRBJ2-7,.,CASSTTLAGTYEQYF,TGTGCCAGTAGTACAACGCTAGCGGGGACCTACGAGCAGTACTTC
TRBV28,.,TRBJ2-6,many,CASSSLASGANVLTF,TGTGCCAGCAGTTCGCTGGCCTCTGGGGCCAACGTCCTGACTTTC